The 9 T cell receptor beta chains reported below all come from one sample, sequenced in a study of blood T cell dynamics during melanoma immunotherapy. Here immunoSEQ multiplex PCR was the method, and the copy in TCRdb shows in-frame clones only, minus some. The sample consists of about 13,000 clones, 92% of them appearing once. The time point was: pre-treatment baseline. Sequencing used effector memory CD8+ T cells from blood, obtained from a patient treated with checkpoint blockade. The receptors were gathered from a human donor with melanoma.

The chain combines TRBV18 with TRBJ2-7; D is unresolved. V gave up 6 bases and J gave up 2 bases, with 8 bases separating them. Germline V CDR1 and CDR2: KGHSH, LQKENI. This CDR3 has 12 residues. DNA of the CDR3: TGTGCCAGCTCCCCCGGAACCTACGAGCAGTACTTC. This codes for CASSPGTYEQYF.

This sequence joins TRBV5-1 and TRBJ1-1; D may be TRBD1 (5 bases). CDR1 is SGHRS and CDR2 is YFSETQ in the germline V gene. V shed 1 base and J shed 1 base, with 8 bases lying between them. This CDR3 has 14 residues. The CDR3 coding sequence is TGCGCCAGCAGCTTGAGGGGAGGGAACACTGAAGCTTTCTTT. It codes for CASSLRGGNTEAFF.

V is TRBV28 and J is TRBJ2-4; TRBD2 matches at 8 bases. CDR3 length equals 16 residues. J lost 3 bases, V lost 3 bases, and 7 bases had no gene match. CDR1 and CDR2 from the germline V gene are MDHEN and SYDVKM. This CDR3 reads CASSFVQREHKNIQYF. The CDR3 nucleotides are TGTGCCAGCAGTTTCGTCCAGCGGGAGCACAAAAACATTCAGTACTTC.

V usage is TRBV7-6 and J usage is TRBJ2-7; D not resolved. There are 14 residues in the CDR3. Trimming shortened V by 1 base and J by 2 bases, and 9 bases separated the two germline ends. Germline V lookup: CDR1 SGHVS, CDR2 FNYEAQ. In nucleotides, the CDR3 is TGTGCCAGCAGCTTAGAACCGAGTGCCTACGAGCAGTACTTC. It specifies CASSLEPSAYEQYF. Full variable domain (rest looked up from reference TRBV7-6 and TRBJ2-7): GAGVSQSPRYKVTKRGQDVALRCDPISGHVSLYWYRQALGQGPEFLTYFNYEAQQDKSGLPNDRFSAERPEGSISTLTIQRTEQRDSAMYRCASSLEPSAYEQYFGPGTRLTVT.

The rearrangement links TRBV4-3 to TRBJ2-5, with unresolved D. This CDR3 comprises 14 residues. V lost 3 bases to trimming and J lost 4 bases, with 12 bases between them. Per the germline V gene, CDR1 is LGHNA and CDR2 is YSLEER. The CDR3 DNA reads TGCGCCAGCAGCCATATGATACTTCGAGAGACCCAGTACTTC. Residues: CASSHMILRETQYF.

This chain uses TRBV9 with TRBJ1-3; unclear D gene. This CDR3 spans 15 amino acids. Germline CDR1 and CDR2: SGDLS and YYNGEE. The V end was cut by 0 bases, the J end by 7 bases, with 14 bases between. CDR3 amino acids: CASSVGLGSGNTIYF. Written as DNA, the CDR3 is TGTGCCAGCAGCGTAGGGCTCGGGAGCGGGAACACCATATATTTT.

This chain joins TRBV6-1 and TRBJ2-7, with D maybe TRBD1 (6 bases). CDR3 length: 13 amino acids. The germline V and J ends were trimmed by 4 bases and 5 bases, with 12 bases remaining between them. Germline V gives CDR1 MNHNS, CDR2 SASEGT. CDR3 amino acids: CASSARGFNEQYF. CDR3 coding DNA: TGTGCCAGCAGTGCCAGGGGATTTAACGAGCAGTACTTC.

The chain combines TRBV4-3 with TRBJ2-7; TRBD2 is a possible D gene (6 bases). The CDR3 totals 15 residues. V lost 0 bases and J 3 bases, leaving 12 bases between the germline ends. Germline V CDR1 and CDR2: LGHNA, YSLEER. In nucleotides, the CDR3 is TGCGCCAGCAGCCAAGAAATCGCGGGACTCTACGAGCAGTACTTC. It encodes CASSQEIAGLYEQYF.

This chain links TRBV4-1 with TRBJ2-7; a weak D match, TRBD1 (6 bases). The CDR3 spans 17 residues. V lost 0 bases, J lost 5 bases, and 20 bases lay in between. The germline V gene encodes CDR1 MGHRA and CDR2 YSYEKL. The CDR3 reads CASSQDLSPWGPNEQYF. The DNA for the CDR3 is TGCGCCAGCAGCCAAGATCTGTCCCCCTGGGGGCCCAACGAGCAGTACTTC.